The next 32 T cell receptor beta chains were all read from a single sample in a study of T-cell reconstitution after alpha-beta-depleted transplantation in children. Unique molecular identifiers were used in preparing the TCRbeta library. MiXCR, applied by TCRdb to the PCR reads, yields one record per CDR3 protein. The sample consists of around 31,000 distinct CDR3 sequences, 6.4% of them appearing once. Broader study findings: Several hundred expanded graft clones reportedly supplied alpha-beta T cells about two months after transplant.

The antigens of these receptors remain unknown. The input for sequencing was peripheral blood, taken 60 days after TCRalphabeta/CD19-depleted stem cell transplant. The receptors stem from a child under two years old who had a stem cell transplant for acute myeloid leukemia, so the T cells may come from the graft donor.

The sample holds many counts of this clonotype. The chain carries TRBV7-8 and TRBJ2-3; D gene unclear. Germline V gene lookup returns CDR1 SGHVS and CDR2 FQNEAQ. Trimming left V 2 bases short and J 0 bases short, with 21 bases between. The CDR3 extends over 19 amino acids. The CDR3 loop reads CASSLFPISSPYSTDTQYF. CDR3 in DNA: TGTGCCAGCAGCTTATTCCCCATCTCCAGTCCCTATAGCACAGATACGCAGTATTTT.

This clonotype was seen a handful of times. J is TRBJ2-5 and V is TRBV18; D call uncertain. Germline V gives CDR1 KGHSH, CDR2 LQKENI. The CDR3 covers 13 residues. Trimming took off 2 bases at V and 1 base at J, with 5 bases between the two ends. The CDR3: CASSPGIQETQYF. CDR3 coding DNA: TGTGCCAGCTCACCAGGGATCCAAGAGACCCAGTACTTC.

In its sample, this clonotype is medium-sized. This chain links TRBV7-6 with TRBJ2-1, with 9 bases lining up with TRBD1. The V segment lost 6 bases and the J segment 9 bases; nucleotides outside the gene matches: 9. Germline CDR1 reads SGHVS; CDR2 reads FNYEAQ. The CDR3 consists of 14 residues. The chain's CDR3 is CASSTGTGRGEQFF. The CDR3 coding sequence is TGTGCCAGCAGTACCGGGACAGGGAGGGGTGAGCAGTTCTTC. The whole variable domain, remainder taken from reference TRBV7-6 and TRBJ2-1, is GAGVSQSPRYKVTKRGQDVALRCDPISGHVSLYWYRQALGQGPEFLTYFNYEAQQDKSGLPNDRFSAERPEGSISTLTIQRTEQRDSAMYRCASSTGTGRGEQFFGPGTRLTVL.

This clonotype has a count of ten or more. The chain joins TRBV2 to TRBJ2-1, with D unclear. V gave up 1 base and J gave up 0 bases, with 7 bases separating them. Germline V gene sequence: CDR1 SNHLY, CDR2 FYNNEI. The CDR3 is 15 amino acids. The CDR3, as DNA: TGTGCCAGCAGTGAAGGGCCCGGCTCCTACAATGAGCAGTTCTTC. The encoded protein is CASSEGPGSYNEQFF.

This clonotype has at least ten counts. The chain links TRBV6-2 or TRBV6-3 to TRBJ1-5, with TRBD1 as a possible D gene (5 bases). The CDR3 consists of 15 residues. The V gene's germline CDR1 is MNHEY and CDR2 SVGEGT. The V gene lost 1 base and the J gene lost 7 bases, with 14 bases spanning the gap. The DNA for the CDR3 is TGTGCCAGCAGTTACTTCGCCAGGGTCCTACAGCCCCAGCATTTT. As protein: CASSYFARVLQPQHF.

This clonotype has a count of ten or more. J is TRBJ2-7 and V is TRBV6-1; tentatively, D is TRBD1 or TRBD2 (5 bases each). CDR1 and CDR2 from the germline V gene are MNHNS and SASEGT. The CDR3 has 18 residues. Trimming removed 1 base at V and 0 bases at J, with 19 bases between. The DNA for the CDR3 is TGTGCCAGCAGTGAAGGGAGGCGCAGGGCGGCTAGCTCCTACGAGCAGTACTTC. This codes for CASSEGRRRAASSYEQYF.

The CDR3 nucleotides are TGTGCCAGCAGATGGGACAGCCACGAGCAGTACTTC. This sequence encodes CASRWDSHEQYF. The V call is TRBV2, the J call TRBJ2-7; 7 bases are a match to TRBD1. Looked up from germline, CDR1 is SNHLY and CDR2 is FYNNEI. The junction had 4 bases not matched to a gene; V was cut back by 6 bases and J by 5 bases. The CDR3 extends over 12 amino acids.

This clonotype was picked up many times. The V gene is TRBV9, the J gene TRBJ2-3; D might be TRBD2 (6 bases). This CDR3 is 15 amino acids long. Trimming took 4 bases from V and 1 from J, leaving 13 bases between them. From germline, CDR1 is SGDLS and CDR2 YYNGEE. CDR3 in DNA: TGTGCCAGCAGCTTCGGGATAGCGGGCACAGATACGCAGTATTTT. Protein: CASSFGIAGTDTQYF.

The sample holds many counts of this clonotype. The genes are TRBV7-9 and TRBJ2-5; D not certain. V was pared by 2 bases and J by 5 bases, with 12 bases between. Germline CDR1 SEHNR, CDR2 FQNEAQ (reference sequence). The CDR3 covers 14 residues. CDR3 nucleotides: TGTGCCAGCAGCTTATCGGTCTCCGGGGAGACCCAGTACTTC. It codes for CASSLSVSGETQYF.

This clonotype was seen many times. The chain links TRBV20-1 to TRBJ2-1; 8 nucleotides agree with TRBD2. V gave up 6 bases and J gave up 5 bases; unmatched junction bases: 9. Germline CDR1 and CDR2: DFQATT and SNEGSKA (reference sequence). CDR3 length: 14 residues. CDR3 protein: CSATPGGAHNEQFF. CDR3 DNA sequence: TGCAGTGCGACCCCCGGGGGGGCGCACAATGAGCAGTTCTTC.

This clonotype has more than one count but fewer than ten. The chain links TRBV2 to TRBJ2-7, with 10 bases fitting TRBD2. J lost 7 bases, V lost 5 bases, and 20 bases had no gene match. This CDR3 is 18 amino acids long. Looked up from germline, CDR1 is SNHLY and CDR2 is FYNNEI. The CDR3 spells CASSFVAGGPAPSGEQYF. CDR3 in DNA: TGTGCCAGCAGTTTTGTAGCGGGGGGCCCTGCCCCCTCGGGGGAGCAGTACTTC.

The V and J genes are TRBV20-1 and TRBJ2-1, with 9 bases fitting TRBD2. J gave up 0 bases and V 3 bases, and 21 bases lay outside the gene matches. The CDR3 is 21 residues long. Per germline, CDR1 DFQATT and CDR2 SNEGSKA (reference sequence). CDR3 in DNA: TGCAGTGCTAGGGTGGCGGGAGGGCGGCAACCTTTTTTGTACTCCTACAATGAGCAGTTCTTC. It codes for CSARVAGGRQPFLYSYNEQFF.

In its sample, this clonotype was seen many times. V usage is TRBV7-2 and J usage is TRBJ2-7, with TRBD2 matching 7 bases. The V and J ends lost 1 base and 2 bases, in that order; junction bases with no gene match: 8. Germline V lookup: CDR1 SGHTA, CDR2 FQGNSA. The CDR3 contains 16 residues. The CDR3 reads CASSLVRAGVTYEQYF. The DNA for the CDR3 is TGTGCCAGCAGCTTAGTCCGGGCGGGGGTCACCTACGAGCAGTACTTC.

This clonotype was detected many times. The chain recombines TRBV20-1 with TRBJ2-5; D is uncertain. The V end lost 6 bases, the J end lost 5 bases, and 19 bases lay between the germline ends. Germline CDR1 reads DFQATT; CDR2 reads SNEGSKA (reference sequence). The CDR3 loop spans 14 amino acids. CDR3: CSALSHRFDETQYF. The CDR3 bases are TGCAGTGCCTTAAGCCACAGATTTGACGAGACCCAGTACTTC.

This chain links TRBV20-1 with TRBJ2-3; D is possibly TRBD1 (5 bases). V gave up 8 bases and J gave up 9 bases, with 27 bases separating them. Germline V gives CDR1 DFQATT, CDR2 SNEGSKA (reference sequence). CDR3 length: 15 residues. The CDR3 DNA sequence: TGCAGTTGGGGCCTGGATCAGGGCCTCAGAGGCACGCAGTATTTT. It translates to CSWGLDQGLRGTQYF.

This clonotype was counted many times. The V gene is TRBV10-3, the J gene TRBJ2-5; possible D gene TRBD1, 5 bases. The CDR3 has 12 residues. Germline V gene sequence: CDR1 ENHRY, CDR2 SYGVKD. Trimming took off 5 bases at V and 8 bases at J, with 12 bases between the two ends. The CDR3 spells CAISPDSVTQYF. The CDR3 nucleotides read TGTGCCATCAGTCCTGACAGCGTCACCCAGTACTTC.

This clonotype showed up many times. V gene TRBV7-2 combines with J gene TRBJ2-7, with TRBD2 identical over 12 bases. J was trimmed by 3 bases and V by 1 base; bases with no gene match: 4. The CDR3 is 16 residues long. Germline assignment: CDR1 SGHTA and CDR2 FQGNSA. CDR3 region: CASSLELAGGGYEQYF. The CDR3 nucleotides read TGTGCCAGCAGCTTAGAGCTAGCGGGAGGGGGCTACGAGCAGTACTTC.

This clonotype was detected many times. The V call is TRBV24-1, the J call TRBJ2-2; D call uncertain. Trimming removed 0 bases at V and 6 bases at J, with 7 bases between. This CDR3 contains 14 residues. Germline loops: CDR1 KGHDR, CDR2 SFDVKD. CDR3: CATSDLSRPGELFF. The CDR3 DNA reads as TGTGCCACCAGTGATTTGAGCAGGCCCGGGGAGCTGTTTTTT.

In its sample, this clonotype was seen many times. The V call is TRBV12-3 or TRBV12-4, the J call TRBJ1-6, with D possibly being TRBD1 (6 bases). This CDR3 has 15 amino acids. The V end lost 4 bases, the J end lost 10 bases, and 17 bases lay between the germline ends. The CDR3: CASSSYRPGGSPLHF. The CDR3 DNA reads TGTGCCAGCAGTTCCTACAGGCCCGGGGGCTCACCCCTCCACTTT.

This clonotype was recorded at least ten times. The chain links TRBV7-9 to TRBJ2-7; D unresolved. Germline CDR1 and CDR2: SEHNR and FQNEAQ (reference sequence). The CDR3 sequence is 16 residues long. Between the trimmed V and J ends, which lost 5 bases and 2 bases, there was a span of 19 bases. This CDR3 reads CASSLMSGSKPYEQYF. Here the CDR3 DNA reads TGTGCCAGCAGCCTGATGAGTGGATCCAAGCCCTACGAGCAGTACTTC.

At least ten counts were recorded for this clonotype. This sequence joins TRBV13 and TRBJ2-5, with D unresolved. The length of the CDR3 is 13 residues. V shed 1 base and J shed 3 bases, with 6 bases lying between them. In germline, CDR1 is PRHDT, CDR2 FYEKMQ (reference sequence). The CDR3 DNA sequence: TGTGCCAGCAGCTTAGAAGAGAAAGAGACCCAGTACTTC. Its translation is CASSLEEKETQYF.

This clonotype was counted many times. This chain links TRBV7-6 with TRBJ1-2; D gene uncertain. Germline lookup yields CDR1 SGHVS and CDR2 FNYEAQ. V was clipped by 5 bases and J by 4 bases, with 17 bases between them. This CDR3 has 15 amino acids. CDR3 sequence reads: CASSRHPAHPYGYTF. Written as DNA, the CDR3 is TGTGCCAGCAGCCGACACCCGGCCCACCCCTATGGCTACACCTTC.

In its sample, this clonotype was seen many times. This chain links TRBV7-9 with TRBJ2-3; D is ambiguous. CDR1 is SEHNR, CDR2 FQNEAQ, per germline (reference sequence). V was shortened by 4 bases and J by 10 bases, with 12 bases between the two germline ends. The length of the CDR3 is 12 residues. The CDR3 protein is CASSSPRMAQYF. The DNA for the CDR3 is TGTGCCAGCAGCTCACCCAGAATGGCGCAGTATTTT.

Comments on this clonotype: A much larger clone is a single base away; this may be a read error. The V and J genes are TRBV4-2 and TRBJ2-7; no clear D. Germline CDR1 is LGHNA and CDR2 is YNFKEQ. The germline V and J ends were trimmed by 0 bases and 5 bases, with 11 bases remaining between them. The length of the CDR3 is 14 residues. CDR3 in amino acids: CASSQDPEWNEQYF. CDR3 sequence (DNA): TGTGCCAGCAGCCAAGACCCGGAGTGGAACGAGCAGTACTTC.

This clonotype was counted ten times or more. This chain links TRBV7-2 with TRBJ2-3; D gene uncertain. The CDR3 has 15 amino acids. Deletions cut 4 bases from V and 0 bases from J, with 11 bases between. Germline V CDR1 and CDR2: SGHTA, FQGNSA. Here the CDR3 DNA reads TGTGCCAGCAGCTCCCCTTGGGCTAGCACAGATACGCAGTATTTT. Its translation: CASSSPWASTDTQYF. The full variable domain, rest sourced from reference TRBV7-2 and TRBJ2-3, is GAGVSQSPSNKVTEKGKDVELRCDPISGHTALYWYRQSLGQGLEFLIYFQGNSAPDKSGLPSDRFSAERTGGSVSTLTIQRTQQEDSAVYLCASSSPWASTDTQYFGPGTRLTVL.

The sample holds many counts of this clonotype. The chain carries TRBV6-2 or TRBV6-3 and TRBJ2-5; 7 bases fit TRBD2. The CDR3 runs 16 residues. The ends lost 7 bases at V and 0 bases at J; junction bases unmatched: 11. In germline, CDR1 is MNHEY, CDR2 SVGEGT. This chain's CDR3 is CASKKRGVQNQETQYF. CDR3 bases: TGTGCCAGCAAAAAACGGGGGGTGCAGAACCAAGAGACCCAGTACTTC.

This clonotype was observed many times. J is TRBJ2-2 and V is TRBV4-1; 7 bases map to TRBD2. The germline gives CDR1 MGHRA, CDR2 YSYEKL. J gave up 3 bases and V 5 bases, and 15 bases lay outside the gene matches. The CDR3 extends over 18 amino acids. This CDR3 reads CASSATPRASGYTGELFF. In nucleotides, the CDR3 is TGCGCCAGCAGCGCGACCCCGCGGGCTAGCGGTTACACCGGGGAGCTGTTTTTT.

This clonotype was recorded a few times. The chain is built from TRBV6-2 or TRBV6-3 and TRBJ2-1, with TRBD2 identical over 8 bases. V was clipped by 6 bases and J by 1 base; unmatched bases: 2. Per the germline V gene, CDR1 is MNHEY and CDR2 is SVGEGT. The CDR3 has 14 residues. The CDR3 DNA reads TGTGCCAGCAGGGCGGGAGGATCCTACAATGAGCAGTTCTTC. Protein sequence: CASRAGGSYNEQFF.

In its sample, this clonotype was seen a few times. This chain uses TRBV3-1 with TRBJ2-7, with 8 bases that match TRBD2. The V and J ends lost 1 base and 3 bases, in that order; junction bases with no gene match: 14. Germline-derived CDR1 and CDR2 are LGHDT and YNNKEL (reference sequence). This CDR3 has 18 amino acids. The DNA of the CDR3 is TGTGCCAGCAGCCAAGCTAGGTTAGCGGGAACCCTTCTCTACGAGCAGTACTTC. It codes for CASSQARLAGTLLYEQYF.

This clonotype was detected many times. The V call is TRBV5-1, the J call TRBJ2-7; tentatively, D is TRBD1 (5 bases). V was trimmed by 4 bases and J by 1 base, leaving 9 bases between them. In germline, CDR1 is SGHRS, CDR2 YFSETQ. CDR3 size: 13 residues. Here the CDR3 reads CASSETGSYEQYF. DNA of the CDR3: TGCGCCAGCAGCGAAACAGGTTCCTACGAGCAGTACTTC.

As regards this clonotype: A much larger clone lies one base from this, so it may be a read error. The V and J genes are TRBV20-1 and TRBJ2-1, with TRBD1 matching 8 bases. The CDR3 consists of 18 residues. Germline CDR1 is DFQATT and CDR2 is SNEGSKA (reference sequence). The CDR3 DNA is TGCTGTGCTAGAGAAACCCTCGTGACAGGGGAATCCTACAATGAGCAGTTCTTC. It yields the protein CCARETLVTGESYNEQFF.

This clonotype has at least ten counts. The chain couples TRBV6-2 or TRBV6-3 to TRBJ2-2; a possible D gene is TRBD2 (5 bases). CDR1 MNHEY and CDR2 SVGEGT come from the germline V gene. V lost 2 bases, J lost 4 bases, and 14 bases lay in between. The CDR3 is 16 amino acids. Here the CDR3 DNA reads TGTGCCAGCAGTTACCCCCTAGCTTTTGCCACCGGGGAGCTGTTTTTT. Amino acid sequence: CASSYPLAFATGELFF.